The present T cell receptor (beta chain) was sequenced within a study of blood T cell repertoires in COVID-19. About the study: The samples span acute and convalescent COVID-19 from the United States, Italy and Spain.

The length of the CDR3 is 18 residues. In germline, CDR1 is SSHAT, CDR2 FNYEAQ (reference sequence). Measured with immunoSEQ multiplex PCR; TCRdb has only the in-frame clones, and not every one. The sample contains about 100,000 clones, 80% to 90% of which appear only once. This clone was picked up one time. The germline gene is not matched at one end of the junction; a read error may be the cause. The sample comprised peripheral blood. The chain has TRBV7-7 and TRBJ2-3; 11 positions match TRBD2. The clonotype was recovered from an elderly man with acute or convalescent COVID-19. The CDR3: CASSLRPRTSGRKDTQYF. DNA of the CDR3: TGTGCTAGCAGCTTGAGACCTCGGACTAGCGGGCGTAAAGATACGCAGTATTTT. The full variable domain, in which reference TRBV7-7 and TRBJ2-3 provide the parts outside the CDR3, is GAGVSQSPRYKVTKRGQDVTLRCDPISSHATLYWYQQALGQGPEFLTYFNYEAQPDKSGLPSDRFSAERPEGSISTLTIQRTEQRDSAMYRCASSLRPRTSGRKDTQYFGPGTRLTVL.